Below, 18 T cell receptor beta chains from the same sample are listed, as sequenced in a study of PD-L1 blockade in urothelial cancer. Data came from immunoSEQ multiplex PCR; TCRdb stores just in-frame clones and leaves some out. The data show some 52,000 clones, about three quarters seen once. Time point meaning: pretreatment peripheral blood. The sample consisted of PBMCs, taken around atezolizumab (anti-PD-L1) treatment. The receptors were sampled from a man in his 70s with urothelial cancer.

This rearrangement joins TRBV5-1 to TRBJ2-3; D may be TRBD2 (7 bases). CDR1 and CDR2 from the germline V gene are SGHRS and YFSETQ. The CDR3 contains 17 residues. Trimming shortened V by 1 base and J by 1 base, and 16 bases separated the two germline ends. Here the CDR3 DNA reads TGCGCCAGCAGCTTGTGGCCAGGGGCGGGGGGCACAGATACGCAGTATTTT. This gives the protein CASSLWPGAGGTDTQYF.

This chain joins TRBV18 and TRBJ2-3; D may be TRBD1 (6 bases). Trimming shortened V by 5 bases and J by 0 bases, and 9 bases separated the two germline ends. Germline CDR1 is KGHSH and CDR2 is LQKENI. The CDR3 extends over 14 amino acids. CDR3 nucleotides: TGTGCCAGCTCATGGACAGTTAGCACAGATACGCAGTATTTT. This translates into CASSWTVSTDTQYF.

The chain combines TRBV18 with TRBJ2-3; 10 nucleotides agree with TRBD1. Germline lookup yields CDR1 KGHSH and CDR2 LQKENI. The length of the CDR3 is 15 residues. The J segment lost 3 bases and the V segment lost 4 bases, leaving 4 bases of the junction unmatched. This CDR3 reads CASSRTGQGTDTQYF. CDR3 DNA sequence: TGTGCCAGCTCACGTACGGGACAGGGGACAGATACGCAGTATTTT.

V and J are TRBV9 and TRBJ2-3; 7 bases are shared with TRBD1. Germline CDR1 SGDLS, CDR2 YYNGEE. Trimming at V came to 4 bases and at J to 6 bases, leaving 5 bases not matched to a gene. The CDR3 is 13 amino acids. The CDR3 is CASSPQQGDTQYF. The CDR3 DNA follows: TGTGCCAGCAGCCCGCAACAGGGGGATACGCAGTATTTT.

The sample holds a few counts of this clone. The V gene is TRBV7-2, the J gene TRBJ1-1; 9 bases fit TRBD1. This CDR3 has 14 amino acids. CDR1 SGHTA and CDR2 FQGNSA come from the germline V gene. Trimming cost V 5 bases and J 3 bases; bases outside gene matches: 4. CDR3 sequence: CASSPWTGDTEAFF. The CDR3 DNA is TGTGCCAGCAGCCCCTGGACAGGGGACACTGAAGCTTTCTTT.

The J gene is TRBJ2-3, the V gene TRBV6-5, with 8 bases matching TRBD1. With V trimmed by 5 bases and J by 8 bases, 9 bases remained unmatched. CDR3 size: 14 residues. CDR1 is MNHEY, CDR2 SVGAGI, per germline. The CDR3 region has the DNA TGTGCCAGCAGTCCGACAGGGGCTTCAGCTACGCAGTATTTT. Protein product: CASSPTGASATQYF.

This chain uses TRBV6-1 with TRBJ1-5; D gene unclear. CDR1 is MNHNS and CDR2 is SASEGT in the germline V gene. The length of the CDR3 is 16 residues. The ends were cut back, 0 bases at V and 7 bases at J, with 16 bases in the middle. CDR3 loop: CASSEAGRVRGQPQHF. CDR3 bases: TGTGCCAGCAGTGAAGCTGGGAGGGTGAGAGGGCAGCCCCAGCATTTT.

This clone was recorded many times. V and J are TRBV5-6 and TRBJ2-3; D is unclear. The germline CDR1 and CDR2 sequences are SGHDT and YYEEEE. CDR3 length: 13 residues. The V gene lost 3 bases and the J gene lost 4 bases, with 9 bases spanning the gap. CDR3 protein: CASSSDEADTQYF. CDR3 bases: TGTGCCAGCAGCTCCGACGAGGCAGATACGCAGTATTTT. Looking up the rest from reference TRBV5-6 and TRBJ2-3 gives the full variable domain: DAGVTQSPTHLIKTRGQQVTLRCSPKSGHDTVSWYQQALGQGPQFIFQYYEEEERQRGNFPDRFSGHQFPNYSSELNVNALLLGDSALYLCASSSDEADTQYFGPGTRLTVL.

The CDR3 nucleotides read TGTGCCAGCAGGACCGGGAACAATGAGCAGTTCTTC. Protein: CASRTGNNEQFF. The chain has TRBV2 and TRBJ2-1; D is possibly TRBD2 (5 bases). The CDR3 is 12 residues long. Germline V lookup: CDR1 SNHLY, CDR2 FYNNEI. Trimming removed 6 bases from V and 5 bases from J, with 8 bases in between.

This chain uses TRBV5-4 with TRBJ1-5; possible D gene TRBD1, 6 bases. The CDR3 consists of 16 residues. The ends were cut back, 4 bases at V and 0 bases at J, with 14 bases in the middle. Germline V gene sequence: CDR1 SGHNT, CDR2 YYREEE (reference sequence). In DNA form, the CDR3 reads TGTGCCAGCAGCAAAGACCAAGGGGGTAGCAATCAGCCCCAGCATTTT. Translated: CASSKDQGGSNQPQHF.

The V call is TRBV6-5, the J call TRBJ1-6; D call uncertain. CDR1 and CDR2 (germline): MNHEY, SVGAGI. The CDR3 covers 12 residues. V gave up 6 bases and J gave up 6 bases, with 6 bases separating them. In nucleotides, the CDR3 is TGTGCCAGCAGGGAGATTAATTCACCCCTCCACTTT. Residues: CASREINSPLHF.

This clone was observed a handful of times. This chain connects TRBV6-6 to TRBJ2-7; 7 nucleotides match TRBD2. The V and J ends lost 4 bases and 1 base, in that order; junction bases with no gene match: 4. Germline loops: CDR1 MNHNY, CDR2 SVGAGI (reference sequence). The CDR3 sequence is 14 residues long. The CDR3 loop reads CASSSSGGSYEQYF. CDR3 DNA sequence: TGTGCCAGCAGTTCCTCGGGGGGATCCTACGAGCAGTACTTC.

CDR3 DNA sequence: TGTGCCAGCAGCCGAGGGGGGGGCCGGGGAGATACGCAGTATTTT. This codes for CASSRGGGRGDTQYF. The rearrangement joins TRBV7-8 to TRBJ2-3; D is possibly TRBD2 (7 bases). Germline assignment: CDR1 SGHVS and CDR2 FQNEAQ. V lost 5 bases and J 5 bases, leaving 17 bases between the germline ends. The CDR3 spans 15 residues.

There are a few counts of this clone. V usage is TRBV5-1 and J usage is TRBJ2-3; 13 bases map to TRBD2. Germline values: CDR1 SGHRS, CDR2 YFSETQ. Trimming cost V 4 bases and J 3 bases; bases outside gene matches: 8. This CDR3 comprises 17 residues. The CDR3 sequence: CASSRRTSGGKTDTQYF. The CDR3 DNA reads as TGCGCCAGCAGCAGAAGGACTAGCGGGGGCAAAACAGATACGCAGTATTTT.

The chain is built from TRBV13 and TRBJ2-2, with a weak D call TRBD2 (6 bases). Germline CDR1 and CDR2: PRHDT and FYEKMQ (reference sequence). V was trimmed by 5 bases and J by 6 bases, leaving 19 bases between them. CDR3 length: 16 amino acids. As DNA, the CDR3 is TGTGCCAGCAGCCTCGGGACTTTTGGAGGTTCCGGGGAGCTGTTTTTT. Its protein is CASSLGTFGGSGELFF.

The chain employs TRBV28 and TRBJ2-1; D is possibly TRBD1 (6 bases). Germline V gene sequence: CDR1 MDHEN, CDR2 SYDVKM. V shed 3 bases and J shed 0 bases, with 9 bases lying between them. The CDR3 has 15 amino acids. The CDR3 nucleotides read TGTGCCAGCAGTTTGGCAGGGGCCTCCTACAATGAGCAGTTCTTC. Translating it yields CASSLAGASYNEQFF.

The chain recombines TRBV27 with TRBJ1-5; D gene unclear. Germline V lookup: CDR1 MNHEY, CDR2 SMNVEV (reference sequence). V was pared by 6 bases and J by 0 bases, with 12 bases between. CDR3 length: 15 residues. CDR3 DNA sequence: TGTGCCAGCAGCCCGAGGACTGTTAGCAATCAGCCCCAGCATTTT. Translating gives CASSPRTVSNQPQHF.

The chain joins TRBV4-1 to TRBJ2-7; 9 bases line up with TRBD1. V shed 0 bases and J 9 bases; nucleotides not matched to a gene: 12. The CDR3 extends over 16 amino acids. Per germline, CDR1 MGHRA and CDR2 YSYEKL. CDR3: CASSQDNPGQGSRQYF. DNA of the CDR3: TGCGCCAGCAGCCAAGACAATCCGGGACAGGGATCGAGGCAGTACTTC.